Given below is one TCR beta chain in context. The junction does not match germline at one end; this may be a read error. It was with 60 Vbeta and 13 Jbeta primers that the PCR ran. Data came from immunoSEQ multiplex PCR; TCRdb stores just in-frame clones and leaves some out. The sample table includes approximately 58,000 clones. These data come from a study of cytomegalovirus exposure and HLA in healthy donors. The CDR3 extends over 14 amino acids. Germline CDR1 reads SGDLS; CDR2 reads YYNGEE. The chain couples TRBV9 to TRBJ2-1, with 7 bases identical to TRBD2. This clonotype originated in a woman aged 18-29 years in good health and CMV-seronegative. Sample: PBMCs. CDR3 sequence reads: CASSRGSSDNEQFF. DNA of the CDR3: TGTGCCAGCAGCCGCGGGAGCTCCGACAATGAGCAGTTCTTC.